This TCR beta chain was sequenced in a study of T cell repertoires in cytomegalovirus infection. Looking at the study overall: Through public TCR beta signatures, both CMV infection and matching HLA type were indicated. Study results and caveats: It was HLA-C-restricted CMV-specific TCR beta clonotypes that dominated the response ex vivo. Cumulated frequencies of public TCR beta families served to identify carriers of CMV plus the relevant HLA.

Via MiXCR, TCRdb re-called the reads, giving one row per CDR3 protein. The sample has roughly 500,000 distinct CDR3 sequences, roughly a third seen once. Points on this clonotype: The antigen is not known.

The CDR3 covers 17 residues. V dropped 2 bases and J dropped 8 bases, with 22 bases sitting between them. CDR1 and CDR2 (germline): MGHRA, YSYEKL. The sequenced sample was cultured PBMCs, obtained from culture after CMV antigen stimulation. The chain carries TRBV4-1 and TRBJ2-1; D assignment may be TRBD1 or TRBD2 (5 bases each). This TCR was recovered from a human donor in good health (CMV status not recorded). Some clones in this sample may be carry-over from other donors' samples. For the CDR3, the DNA is TGCGCCAGCAGCCAACCGGGGCGGAGGACGTCGAGGGATGAGCAGTTCTTC. Its protein is CASSQPGRRTSRDEQFF.